The 21 T cell receptor beta chains reported below all come from one sample, sequenced in a study of cytomegalovirus exposure and HLA in healthy donors. 60 Vbeta and 13 Jbeta primers were used in PCR. Using immunoSEQ multiplex PCR, the repertoire was profiled, and TCRdb retains in-frame clones only, with some absent. Of 150,000 to 200,000 clones in the sample, about four fifths were seen once. The material sequenced was PBMCs. The receptors originated from a woman between 18 and 29 years old in good health and CMV-seropositive.

The chain has TRBV11-2 and TRBJ1-1, with TRBD1 matching over 8 bases. The V and J ends lost 3 bases and 4 bases, in that order; junction bases with no gene match: 10. The CDR3 length is 16 residues. Germline V CDR1 and CDR2: SGHAT, FQNNGV. The CDR3 protein is CASSFRRGQGATEAFF. DNA of the CDR3: TGTGCCAGCAGCTTTCGTCGCGGTCAGGGGGCCACTGAAGCTTTCTTT.

The rearrangement joins TRBV6-6 to TRBJ2-3, with 8 bases fitting TRBD2. The CDR3 covers 15 residues. The germline CDR1 and CDR2 sequences are MNHNY and SVGAGI (reference sequence). V was pared by 5 bases and J by 1 base, with 5 bases of the junction left unmatched. The CDR3 DNA reads as TGTGCCAGCAGTCGAGCGGGGGCGGGCACAGATACGCAGTATTTT. Translating gives CASSRAGAGTDTQYF.

The chain uses TRBV9 and TRBJ2-3; 8 bases agree with TRBD2. This CDR3 has 15 residues. J lost 2 bases, V lost 0 bases, and 2 bases had no gene match. The germline CDR1 and CDR2 sequences are SGDLS and YYNGEE. CDR3 residues: CASSVDSGITDTQYF. The CDR3 DNA reads as TGTGCCAGCAGCGTAGATAGCGGGATCACAGATACGCAGTATTTT.

This clone was detected once. This chain connects TRBV5-1 to TRBJ1-3, with D perhaps matching TRBD1 (6 bases). V dropped 5 bases and J dropped 0 bases, with 21 bases sitting between them. This CDR3 comprises 18 residues. Germline V gives CDR1 SGHRS, CDR2 YFSETQ. The CDR3 region has the DNA TGCGCCAGCAGTTCAACACCCCAGGGGCCCCTCTCTGGAAACACCATATATTTT. This gives the protein CASSSTPQGPLSGNTIYF.

The rearrangement links TRBV27 to TRBJ1-4, with D possibly being TRBD1 (5 bases). The CDR3 covers 15 residues. V was clipped by 4 bases and J by 8 bases, with 17 bases between them. Germline loops: CDR1 MNHEY, CDR2 SMNVEV (reference sequence). CDR3 amino acids: CASSSRGEGDEKLFF. CDR3 DNA sequence: TGTGCCAGCAGTTCCCGGGGGGAGGGAGACGAAAAACTGTTTTTT. Full variable domain (rest looked up from reference TRBV27 and TRBJ1-4): EAQVTQNPRYLITVTGKKLTVTCSQNMNHEYMSWYRQDPGLGLRQIYYSMNVEVTDKGDVPEGYKVSRKEKRNFPLILESPSPNQTSLYFCASSSRGEGDEKLFFGSGTQLSVL.

The chain combines TRBV25-1 with TRBJ1-4; TRBD1 agrees at 7 bases. The V segment lost 4 bases and the J segment 4 bases; nucleotides outside the gene matches: 3. The germline gives CDR1 MGHDK, CDR2 SYGVNS. The CDR3 runs to 14 residues. Here the CDR3 reads CASSAGGGNEKLFF. For the CDR3, the DNA is TGTGCCAGCAGTGCAGGGGGTGGTAATGAAAAACTGTTTTTT.

The rearrangement links TRBV5-6 to TRBJ1-4; 12 bases are shared with TRBD1. The V and J ends lost 4 bases and 9 bases, in that order; junction bases with no gene match: 10. The CDR3 is 16 residues long. Germline CDR1 reads SGHDT; CDR2 reads YYEEEE. The CDR3 reads CASSALTGTGGQKLFF. The CDR3 region has the DNA TGTGCCAGCAGCGCCTTGACCGGGACAGGGGGCCAAAAACTGTTTTTT.

This clone has a handful of counts. The junction departs from germline at one end; a sequencing error may be responsible. The chain links TRBV30 to TRBJ2-5; 7 nucleotides line up with TRBD2. The germline V gene encodes CDR1 GTSNPN and CDR2 SVGIG (reference sequence). The CDR3 is 15 residues long. The CDR3, as DNA: TGTGCCTGGAGTGGCAATGGGGGACTACAAGACACCCAGTACTTC. Its translation is CAWSGNGGLQDTQYF. The variable domain in full, completed from reference TRBV30 and TRBJ2-5, reads SQTIHQWPATLVQPVGSPLSLECTVEGTSNPNLYWYRQAAGRGLQLLFYSVGIGQISSEVPQNLSASRPQDRQFILSSKKLLLSDSGFYLCAWSGNGGLQDTQYFGPGTRLLVL.

The J gene is TRBJ2-5, the V gene TRBV7-2; D is perhaps TRBD2 (6 bases). The CDR3 spans 15 residues. Germline CDR1 SGHTA, CDR2 FQGNSA. Trimming removed 1 base at V and 5 bases at J, with 14 bases between. CDR3 region: CASSLVADAGETQYF. Here the CDR3 DNA reads TGTGCCAGCAGCTTAGTAGCGGACGCCGGGGAGACCCAGTACTTC.

The V gene is TRBV19, the J gene TRBJ2-3, with TRBD2 matching over 16 bases. Germline V lookup: CDR1 LNHDA, CDR2 SQIVND (reference sequence). Losses at the gene ends were 6 bases for V and 0 bases for J; bases not matched to a gene: 6. This CDR3 contains 18 residues. Here the CDR3 reads CASRKGLAGGTSTDTQYF. CDR3 coding DNA: TGTGCCAGTAGAAAGGGACTAGCGGGGGGGACTAGCACAGATACGCAGTATTTT.

The chain links TRBV28 to TRBJ2-5; D uncertain. CDR1 is MDHEN, CDR2 SYDVKM, per germline. The CDR3 sequence is 11 residues long. V was shortened by 5 bases and J by 3 bases, with 4 bases between the two germline ends. Here the CDR3 reads CASSPKETQYF. The CDR3 coding sequence is TGTGCCAGCAGTCCAAAAGAGACCCAGTACTTC.

The chain recombines TRBV11-2 with TRBJ2-6; 9 bases fit TRBD1. J lost 1 base, V lost 5 bases, and 9 bases had no gene match. This CDR3 comprises 18 residues. Germline CDR1 reads SGHAT; CDR2 reads FQNNGV. Here the CDR3 reads CASSPSLDRGSGANVLTF. The CDR3, as DNA: TGTGCCAGCAGCCCGTCCTTGGACAGGGGTTCTGGGGCCAACGTCCTGACTTTC.

The chain uses TRBV4-2 and TRBJ2-1; 10 positions match TRBD2. There are 18 residues in the CDR3. V lost 1 base and J lost 3; bases outside the gene matches: 9. The V gene's germline CDR1 is LGHNA and CDR2 YNFKEQ. CDR3 protein: CASSQVSPLAGDYNEQFF. CDR3 bases: TGTGCCAGCAGCCAAGTATCCCCTCTAGCGGGGGACTACAATGAGCAGTTCTTC.

The chain uses TRBV15 and TRBJ1-6, with D unclear. Germline V gene data show CDR1 as LNHNV and CDR2 as YYDKDF (reference sequence). This CDR3 spans 18 amino acids. The V end was cut by 0 bases, the J end by 0 bases, with 12 bases between. The CDR3 DNA follows: TGTGCCACCAGCAGAGATGAGGGCAGGAGCTCCTATAATTCACCCCTCCACTTT. Translating it yields CATSRDEGRSSYNSPLHF.

This clone occurred once. Sequence at one end of the junction differs from germline and may be a read error. V and J are TRBV7-7 and TRBJ2-2, with TRBD1 matching over 8 bases. CDR3 length: 17 amino acids. CDR1 and CDR2 (germline): SSHAT, FNYEAQ (reference sequence). CDR3 sequence: CASSSSEGQANTGELFF. The CDR3 bases are TGTGCTAGCAGCTCTTCTGAGGGACAGGCGAACACCGGGGAGCTGTTTTTT.

The chain combines TRBV4-2 with TRBJ2-7, with 8 bases lining up with TRBD1. The CDR3 sequence is 14 residues long. With V trimmed by 4 bases and J by 3 bases, 5 bases remained unmatched. Germline CDR1 LGHNA, CDR2 YNFKEQ. CDR3 loop: CASSLTDRGYEQYF. CDR3 coding DNA: TGTGCCAGCAGCCTCACCGACAGGGGCTACGAGCAGTACTTC.

This chain uses TRBV18 with TRBJ1-5, with D unresolved. From germline, CDR1 is KGHSH and CDR2 LQKENI. The V end lost 0 bases, the J end lost 9 bases, and 6 bases lay between the germline ends. The CDR3 is 12 residues long. CDR3 loop: CASSPPRGPQHF. The CDR3 DNA follows: TGTGCCAGCTCACCACCCCGGGGGCCCCAGCATTTT.

V and J are TRBV5-6 and TRBJ1-2; 7 nucleotides match TRBD1. Per germline, CDR1 SGHDT and CDR2 YYEEEE. The CDR3 consists of 12 residues. V dropped 4 bases and J dropped 7; count of bases not matched to a gene: 4. CDR3 sequence (DNA): TGTGCCAGCAGCCCCGGACAGGTTGGCTACACCTTC. It translates to CASSPGQVGYTF.

The chain carries TRBV6-1 and TRBJ2-7; 8 bases agree with TRBD1. V gave up 8 bases and J gave up 5 bases; unmatched junction bases: 8. The length of the CDR3 is 13 residues. Germline loops: CDR1 MNHNS, CDR2 SASEGT. The chain's CDR3 is CASWAGGRDEQYF. The CDR3 DNA follows: TGTGCCAGCTGGGCAGGGGGCAGGGACGAGCAGTACTTC.

The chain combines TRBV27 with TRBJ2-1; D might be TRBD1 (5 bases). The CDR3 length is 15 residues. Germline-derived CDR1 and CDR2 are MNHEY and SMNVEV (reference sequence). V lost 3 bases, J lost 1 base, and 10 bases lay in between. The CDR3 nucleotides are TGTGCCAGCAGTTTTGGGGCTAGGTCCTACAATGAGCAGTTCTTC. It translates to CASSFGARSYNEQFF.

This clone was seen only once. The chain couples TRBV10-3 to TRBJ1-3; D unresolved. The CDR3 totals 13 residues. V lost 8 bases to trimming and J lost 4 bases, with 12 bases between them. The V gene's germline CDR1 is ENHRY and CDR2 SYGVKD. The CDR3 bases are TGTGCCATCGGGGAGCTATTCGGAAACACCATATATTTT. The encoded protein is CAIGELFGNTIYF.